Listed below are T cell receptor beta chains from one sample, sequenced in a study of T cell repertoires in cytomegalovirus infection. TCRdb reprocessed the reads via MiXCR and lists one record per CDR3 protein. The sample consists of approximately 500,000 distinct CDR3 sequences, 15% to 20% of them appearing once. Material: CD8+ T cells from PBMCs. The source is a human donor in good health (CMV status not recorded). Some clones in this sample may be carry-over from other donors' samples. The CDR3 runs from the conserved cysteine through the conserved F or W. D genes are given only for firm matches. Clone size is not always given. Where it is, it says once, few, many or a class for expanded clones.

TRBV9	-	TRBJ2-5	-	CASSVVGDLQETQYF	TGTGCCAGCAGCGTAGTAGGGGACCTCCAAGAGACCCAGTACTTC
TRBV11-2	-	TRBJ2-1	many	CASSADGGGNEQFF	TGTGCCAGCAGCGCGGACGGAGGAGGCAATGAGCAGTTCTTC
TRBV6-6	-	TRBJ2-4	-	CASGASLAKNIQYF	TGTGCCAGCGGGGCTAGTCTAGCCAAAAACATTCAGTACTTC
TRBV13	TRBD2	TRBJ2-2	few	CASSLEGLGTGELFF	TGTGCCAGCAGCTTAGAGGGACTAGGCACCGGGGAGCTGTTTTTT
TRBV4-1	TRBD2	TRBJ2-2	few	CASSPGGSGGENTGELFF	TGCGCCAGCAGCCCCGGGGGTAGCGGGGGCGAGAACACCGGGGAGCTGTTTTTT
TRBV19	-	TRBJ1-2	few	CASSSRDSNSGGYTF	TGTGCCAGTAGTAGCCGGGACTCAAATAGCGGTGGCTACACCTTC
TRBV20-1	-	TRBJ1-2	few	CSAGRGEGSYTF	TGCAGTGCTGGTAGAGGAGAGGGTAGCTACACCTTC
TRBV24-1	TRBD1	TRBJ1-1	-	CVTSGGGGSTEAFF	TGTGTCACCAGTGGGGGAGGGGGCAGCACTGAAGCTTTCTTT
TRBV7-3	TRBD2	TRBJ2-3	-	CASSSSGGGGDTQYF	TGTGCCAGCAGCTCTAGCGGGGGGGGAGGAGATACGCAGTATTTT
TRBV7-9	TRBD1	TRBJ2-5	many	CASSHTGGRETQYF	TGTGCCAGCAGCCACACAGGGGGCCGAGAGACCCAGTACTTC
TRBV15	-	TRBJ2-7	-	CATSRAILTGQAHEQYF	TGTGCCACCAGCAGAGCAATACTTACGGGGCAGGCCCACGAGCAGTACTTC
TRBV6-5	TRBD1	TRBJ1-3	few	CASSPKGAFGNTIYF	TGTGCCAGCAGCCCCAAGGGGGCTTTCGGAAACACCATATATTTT
TRBV7-8	TRBD2	TRBJ2-1	many	CASSPRHGTSGVYNEQFF	TGTGCCAGCAGCCCCCGCCACGGTACTAGCGGGGTTTACAATGAGCAGTTCTTC
TRBV2	-	TRBJ2-2	-	CASLTSRAGELFF	TGTGCCAGCCTGACTAGTAGGGCCGGGGAGCTGTTTTTT
TRBV19	TRBD2	TRBJ2-1	many	CASSIDAGEGNNEQFF	TGTGCCAGTAGTATAGATGCGGGAGAAGGTAACAATGAGCAGTTCTTC
TRBV7-6	TRBD1	TRBJ2-7	many	CASSPRTGDLREQYF	TGTGCCAGCAGCCCCCGGACAGGGGACTTACGGGAGCAGTACTTC
TRBV28	TRBD1	TRBJ2-3	-	CASSFRGDRGLDTQYF	TGTGCCAGCAGTTTTCGGGGGGACAGGGGGCTAGATACGCAGTATTTT
TRBV7-9	-	TRBJ1-2	-	CASSLSPARANSRVYTF	TGTGCCAGCAGCTTAAGCCCGGCCAGGGCCAATTCGCGTGTCTACACCTTC
TRBV6-4	-	TRBJ1-5	few	CASSEGSRDFNQPQHF	TGTGCCAGCAGTGAGGGATCCAGGGATTTCAATCAGCCCCAGCATTTT
TRBV19	-	TRBJ2-1	few	CASRNRDNSYNEQFF	TGTGCCAGTAGAAACCGGGACAACTCCTACAATGAGCAGTTCTTC
TRBV5-1	-	TRBJ2-3	few	CASSWAGAAVRPTDTQYF	TGCGCCAGCAGCTGGGCCGGGGCGGCCGTTCGGCCCACAGATACGCAGTATTTT
TRBV7-9	TRBD1	TRBJ2-7	-	CASSPAMTGALEQYF	TGTGCCAGCAGCCCGGCCATGACAGGGGCCCTCGAGCAGTACTTC
TRBV6-1	TRBD2	TRBJ2-1	many	CASSEGPGLAGIRSYNEQFF	TGTGCCAGCAGTGAAGGCCCGGGACTAGCGGGAATTAGGTCCTACAATGAGCAGTTCTTC
TRBV19	TRBD1	TRBJ1-2	once	CASTLSRDRVVYGYTF	TGTGCCAGTACCCTTTCCCGGGACAGGGTCGTCTACGGCTACACCTTC
TRBV25-1	-	TRBJ2-5	many	CASSGRETQYF	TGTGCCAGCAGCGGGAGAGAGACCCAGTACTTC
TRBV29-1	-	TRBJ1-4	few	CSVVASRATNEKLFF	TGCAGCGTTGTGGCCTCCAGGGCAACTAATGAAAAACTGTTTTTT
TRBV7-9	TRBD2	TRBJ2-1	many	CASSSSSGESYNEQFF	TGTGCCAGCAGCTCGTCTAGCGGGGAGTCCTACAATGAGCAGTTCTTC
TRBV6-5	TRBD1	TRBJ1-1	-	CASKMGQGFTEAFF	TGTGCCAGCAAGATGGGACAGGGTTTTACTGAAGCTTTCTTT